This T cell receptor (beta chain) appears in the sequencing data of a study of cytomegalovirus exposure and HLA in healthy donors (dated by TCRdb to between 2016 and 2019). Background on the whole study: According to an earlier analysis of several hundred of the donors, 150 million to 200 million T cells yielded 95 million to 140 million unique TCR beta sequences and 276 Gb of sequence data. Approximately 330 gigabases of sequencing data and around 88 million unique TCR sequences made up an early release that covered fewer than 650 HLA-typed donors. Of the 350 to 450 genotyped donors, roughly 80% were placed in the genetic ancestry cluster associated with self-reported Caucasian donors. The aim of the study was to test whether cataloging public T cell receptors could identify signatures of past pathogen exposure. The T cell repertoires of 666 subjects were profiled by immunosequencing and related to cytomegalovirus serostatus. Besides the first cohort of more than 650 subjects, a separate validation cohort made up of 90 to 150 different subjects was used. To predict cytomegalovirus infection status, the study brought together high-throughput TCR immunosequencing, statistical association of individual TCRs with disease status, and machine learning. A later analysis re-examined previously published TCR beta repertoires from just over 650 donors and added high-resolution HLA genotyping to investigate patterns of TCR occurrence. The later analysis used no new phenotypic data to find candidate immune exposures, relying instead on TCR beta sequences and their occurrence across donors. To decide whether each TCR beta V gene segment behaved as functional or pseudogenic, an earlier analysis of 587 of the donors relied on high-throughput TCR beta sequencing. Donor age, sex, ethnicity and CMV serostatus were compiled together with the repertoire data. In a later genetic analysis, genome-wide SNP genotypes for about 60% of the 666 donors were used, and that subset was treated as a discovery cohort. Every repertoire in the discovery cohort had been generated on one and the same sequencing platform. Both class I and class II loci were covered by HLA typing, at four-digit resolution. The number of typed donors differed by locus: about 620-640 for A, B, C, DRB1 and DQB1; roughly 510 for DQA1; over 600 for DPA1; and roughly 490 for DPB1. Five DR-DQ haplotypes were handled as single units for association and clustering, since linkage in the cohort was strong. Among 300 to 500 genotyped donors of the cohort, an average of around 250,000 unique TCR beta nucleotide sequences was sequenced per donor, of which about 19% were non-productive. Summary of the overall study and its limitations: A later analysis associated about 18,000 TCR beta sequences with specific HLA alleles at a false discovery rate of 0.05. In vitro tests confirmed that a few of the cytomegalovirus-associated TCR beta chains recognize cytomegalovirus antigens. In a later analysis, the rate of TCR association differed among HLA loci, with DRB1 alleles having the most associated TCRs and HLA-C alleles having the fewest. Correlated functional status among segregating V segments might reflect linkage disequilibrium, but an unknown experimental factor could not be ruled out. In the study, 164 TCR beta chains were listed as associated with cytomegalovirus. V-gene and J-gene trimming of TCR beta chains was associated with a missense DCLRE1C variant in a later genetic analysis, and the association was replicated in an independent cohort. Cytomegalovirus status was reported to be diagnosed by the classifier with high specificity and sensitivity in both the original and validation cohorts. Only TCR beta chains were sequenced in this cohort, and the absence of alpha or paired-chain data limited detectable features. For the cohort, immune exposure information was limited to CMV serostatus. A group of highly shared sequence variants was considered likely to be a technical artifact of the sequencing pipeline. While some public TCRs were present in many individuals, most TCR sequences turned up only very rarely across donors. Compared with equally common non-associated chains, HLA-associated TCR beta chains in a later analysis were more clonally expanded and had lower generation probabilities. Roughly uniform sequencing depth across donors was assumed in presence/absence analyses, although this assumption may not hold. Because counts were too low, seventeen rarely observed V segments, including chromosome 9 orphons, were left out of the earlier analysis of approximately 580 of the donors. Because some donors lacked HLA typing at each locus, the association tests relied only on the typed subset. A further reported finding was that TCR beta sequences accurately predicted the HLA-A and HLA-B alleles for most subjects in the first cohort. According to a later analysis, most CMV-associated TCR beta chains appeared to be HLA-restricted, and the HLA associations seemed to be driven largely by CMV exposure. Some IMGT-functional V segments, including TRBV6-2 and TRBV6-3, could not be told apart with the 87-base-pair reads, so those segments were excluded. The authors suggested that the approach could potentially be extended to other disease states and immunological phenotypes. Assigning TCR associations to individual alleles was difficult when HLA alleles, especially DR and DQ, strongly co-occurred. According to a later genetic analysis, donors in an Asian-associated ancestry cluster had fewer N-insertions in productive TCRs than the approximately 630-donor mean. An earlier analysis of approximately 590 of the donors showed that most TCR beta V segments appeared in productive rearrangements either about 90% or about 30% of the time, which broadly matched IMGT annotations. Several of the top co-occurrence clusters appeared to be linked to parvovirus B19, influenza, CMV and Epstein-Barr virus, according to a later analysis.

Reading the germline V gene (reference sequence) gives CDR1 LNHDA and CDR2 SQIVND. Here V drops 4 bases and J drops 3 bases, and the junction holds 2 bases not matched to any gene. The CDR3 runs 14 residues from the cysteine to the phenylalanine. The CDR3 DNA has 42 bases and is translated from base 1. The library was built by means of the immunoSEQ multiplex PCR assay. The multiplex PCR relied on a mix of 60 forward primers for TCR Vbeta segments and 13 reverse primers for TCR Jbeta segments. The CDR3 region of rearranged TCR beta genes was amplified from genomic DNA with a multiplex PCR assay. Amplified TCR beta libraries were sequenced as 87-base-pair reads on the Illumina HiSeq System. The authors' pipeline ran thus. A later analysis counted around 72 million unique TCR beta chains across the 600 to 850 repertoires, and 9.5 million to 11 million of these chains were shared by at least two donors. Raw reads were error-corrected and collapsed into unique sequences by a nearest-neighbor algorithm in which closely related sequences were merged to remove PCR and sequencing errors. Alignment of CDR3 sequences to IMGT reference sequences was used to assign V, D and J gene segments. For a sequence to be retained, a match of at least six nucleotides to both a V gene segment and a J gene segment was required. A rearrangement counted as productive if the CDR3 had no stop codons and remained in frame with V and J, and every other rearrangement counted as non-productive. CDR3 was defined by IMGT convention, running from the second conserved V-encoded cysteine to the conserved J-encoded phenylalanine. The earlier analysis of 550 to 650 of the donors excluded any sequence lacking an unambiguous match to a single V gene segment. An earlier analysis of 587 of the donors called V segments functional above 56.7% productive rearrangements and segregating when the between-donor standard deviation exceeded 5%. A statistical classification framework was built for diagnosing cytomegalovirus status from the catalog of TCR beta chain sequences. V and J gene assignment, in a later analysis, came from comparing TCR nucleotide sequences with IMGT/GENE-DB human TR gene sequences. The TCRdist pipeline was used in a later analysis to assign CDR3 sequences and most-parsimonious VDJ recombination scenarios. In a later analysis, every TCR beta chain was defined by the combination of its CDR3 amino acid sequence and its V-gene family, and reads without a unique V-gene family were dropped. To address suspected cross-contamination and a sequencing artifact, a later analysis removed over 500 highly shared, low-generation-probability nucleotide sequences. A later analysis calculated a clonal expansion index for each public chain from normalized within-repertoire ranks of inferred template counts. In a later analysis, generation probabilities were computed with a VDJ recombination model fitted to out-of-frame rearrangements, and the resulting probabilities were checked against IGoR. Hypergeometric tests were used in a later analysis to score TCR-TCR, TCR-HLA and TCR-CMV co-occurrence, with a repertoire-size bias correction applied to the TCR pairs. A later analysis estimated false discovery rates by permuting HLA or CMV assignments 20 times. In a later analysis, co-occurring TCRs were grouped using DBSCAN, with TCRdist sequence similarity added in when clustering inside HLA-allele-positive subsets. Repertoires with fewer than 30,000 or more than 120,000 public chains were left out of co-occurrence clustering, as were several repertoires with anomalous nucleotide sharing. TCRdb re-hosts the immuneACCESS table, in-frame sequences only. Its copies lack some clones; in the studies checked, an unresolved V gene accounts for under half of them, and the cause for the rest is not known. V and J calls and clone size are copied from that table; D and trimming were computed from the DNA. The sample has 84,000 or so clones on record, 60% to 85% of them singletons. The leading ten clones occupy approximately 2% of the sample.

The cohort consisted of approximately 670 healthy bone marrow donors. All cohort members were sampled while nominally healthy, although unrecorded immune exposures were likely present. The donor tested CMV seronegative and was one of the 352 seronegative cohort members. A peripheral blood sample was collected from each donor, and TCR beta sequencing was performed on peripheral blood mononuclear cells. Genomic DNA was extracted from the blood cell samples with the Qiagen DNeasy Blood Extraction Kit. As concerns this clone: Its antigen specificity is not known. No qualities accompany the bases; no much larger clone lies one base away.

The chain uses TRBV19 and TRBJ2-7; TRBD2 matches 11 bases in the middle. The sample taken for sequencing was PBMCs. The clonotype originates from a boy between 5 and 17 years old in good health and CMV-seronegative. The CDR3 region reads CASSTGTSGYEQYF. The DNA reads TGTGCCAGTAGTACCGGGACTAGCGGCTACGAGCAGTACTTC. The entire variable domain, with the stretches around the CDR3 drawn from the reference TRBV19 and TRBJ2-7 proteins, is DGGITQSPKYLFRKEGQNVTLSCEQNLNHDAMYWYRQDPGQGLRLIYYSQIVNDFQKGDIAEGYSVSREKKESFPLTVTSAQKNPTAFYLCASSTGTSGYEQYFGPGTRLTVT.